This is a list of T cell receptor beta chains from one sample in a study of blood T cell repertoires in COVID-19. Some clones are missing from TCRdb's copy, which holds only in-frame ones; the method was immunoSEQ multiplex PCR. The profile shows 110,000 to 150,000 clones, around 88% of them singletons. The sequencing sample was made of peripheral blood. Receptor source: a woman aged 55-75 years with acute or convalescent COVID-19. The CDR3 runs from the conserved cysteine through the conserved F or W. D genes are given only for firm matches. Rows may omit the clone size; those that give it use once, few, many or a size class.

CASSRIGLDRTTGANVLTF TGTGCCAGCAGCCGCATTGGTTTGGACAGGACAACTGGGGCCAACGTCCTGACTTTC TRBV12-1 NA NA TRBJ2-6
CASSSGDAGNTIYF TGCGCCAGCAGCTCCGGAGACGCCGGAAACACCATATATTTT TRBV5-1 NA NA TRBJ1-3
CASSPRQGVGNTIYF TGTGCCAGCAGTCCGCGCCAGGGGGTCGGAAACACCATATATTTT TRBV28 once TRBD1 TRBJ1-3
CASSRTGQETQYF TGTGCCAGCAGTCGGACAGGCCAGGAGACCCAGTACTTC TRBV7-9 NA TRBD1 TRBJ2-5
CASSLEQLGYTF TGTGCCAGCAGCTTAGAACAGCTTGGCTACACCTTC TRBV7-9 NA NA TRBJ1-2
CASSPGDSNQPQHF TGTGCCAGCAGTCCAGGGGATAGCAATCAGCCCCAGCATTTT TRBV6-2/TRBV6-3 NA NA TRBJ1-5
CASSQDGAGVVEKLFF TGCGCCAGCAGCCAAGATGGGGCAGGGGTGGTTGAAAAACTGTTTTTT TRBV4-3 NA NA TRBJ1-4
CASSVNRAMGGYTF TGTGCCAGCAGCGTAAACAGGGCAATGGGTGGCTACACCTTC TRBV9 NA NA TRBJ1-2
CASSGQGAPGELFF TGTGCCAGCAGCGGACAGGGGGCGCCCGGGGAGCTGTTTTTT TRBV9 NA TRBD1 TRBJ2-2
CASSLQTGVNQPQHF TGCGCCAGCAGCCTCCAGACAGGGGTCAATCAGCCCCAGCATTTT TRBV4-3 NA TRBD1 TRBJ1-5
CASSPLKRGATDTQYF TGTGCCAGCAGTCCTTTAAAGCGGGGGGCCACAGATACGCAGTATTTT TRBV2 few TRBD2 TRBJ2-3
CASTSRFTGELFF TGTGCCAGCACCTCCCGGTTCACCGGGGAGCTGTTTTTT TRBV7-8 NA NA TRBJ2-2
CASSYDPRQRSPLHF TGTGCCAGCAGTTACGACCCACGGCAGCGTTCACCCCTCCACTTT TRBV6-5 NA NA TRBJ1-6
CASSLSNGNTEAFF TGTGCCAGCAGCTTATCAAACGGGAACACTGAAGCTTTCTTT TRBV7-3 NA NA TRBJ1-1
CASSQDGSSHQPQHF TGCGCCAGCAGCCAAGATGGCAGTAGCCACCAGCCCCAGCATTTT TRBV4-1 NA NA TRBJ1-5
CASSPTQGGNQPQHF TGTGCCAGCAGCCCTACCCAGGGGGGCAATCAGCCCCAGCATTTT TRBV4-2 NA TRBD1 TRBJ1-5
CASSSGQSTNEKLFF TGTGCCAGCAGCTCGGGACAGTCAACTAATGAAAAACTGTTTTTT TRBV7-9 NA TRBD1 TRBJ1-4
CASSQEGRFGGYTF TGCGCCAGCAGCCAAGAGGGCAGATTTGGTGGCTACACCTTC TRBV4-3 NA NA TRBJ1-2
CASSFHSYGYTF TGTGCCAGCAGTTTTCATAGCTATGGCTACACCTTC TRBV28 NA NA TRBJ1-2
CASSLIWVGETQYF TGTGCCAGCAGCTTAATCTGGGTCGGGGAGACCCAGTACTTC TRBV7-2 NA NA TRBJ2-5
CASSYTRGGNQPQHF TGTGCCAGCAGTTACACCAGGGGCGGCAATCAGCCCCAGCATTTT TRBV6-2/TRBV6-3 NA NA TRBJ1-5
CASSLPLNTKLNTGELFF TGTGCCAGCAGCTTACCTCTTAACACTAAATTGAACACCGGGGAGCTGTTTTTT TRBV7-3 NA NA TRBJ2-2
CAIRGGDPYGYTF TGTGCCATCCGGGGGGGGGATCCCTATGGCTACACCTTC TRBV10-3 NA NA TRBJ1-2
CASSESGLNTMSSYEQYF TGTGCCAGCAGTGAATCAGGTCTTAATACCATGAGCTCCTACGAGCAGTACTTC TRBV2 once NA TRBJ2-7
CASSLDSGRDTEAFF TGCGCCAGCAGCTTGGACTCTGGGCGGGACACTGAAGCTTTCTTT TRBV5-1 NA NA TRBJ1-1
CASSPVAGLYEQYF TGTGCCAGCAGCCCTGTGGCCGGACTTTACGAGCAGTACTTC TRBV5-4 NA NA TRBJ2-7
CASSYEGQEAFF TGTGCCAGCAGTTACGAAGGACAAGAAGCTTTCTTT TRBV6-6 once NA TRBJ1-1
CAWRIAGGQETQYF TGTGCCTGGAGGATAGCGGGGGGTCAAGAGACCCAGTACTTC TRBV30 NA TRBD2 TRBJ2-5
CASSAGTGVAYTGELFF TGTGCCAGCAGCGCCGGGACAGGGGTCGCGTACACCGGGGAGCTGTTTTTT TRBV7-3 NA TRBD1 TRBJ2-2
CASSRTTQGGNYGYTF TGTGCCAGCAGCCGTACCACACAGGGGGGGAACTATGGCTACACCTTC TRBV11-3 NA TRBD1 TRBJ1-2
CASSSLRTYYEQYF TGTGCCAGCAGCAGCTTGAGGACATACTACGAGCAGTACTTC TRBV21-1 NA NA TRBJ2-7
CASSLLSRGNYNEQFF TGTGCCAGCAGCTTGTTATCCCGAGGAAACTACAATGAGCAGTTCTTC TRBV5-5 NA NA TRBJ2-1
CASSPSPAGQEQFF TGCGCCAGCAGCCCAAGCCCGGCAGGACAAGAGCAGTTCTTC TRBV5-1 NA NA TRBJ2-1
CASSRWRGKRSGNTIYF TGTGCCAGTAGCCGTTGGCGGGGGAAGAGAAGTGGAAACACCATATATTTT TRBV7-9 NA NA TRBJ1-3
CASSLWTGDRSYEQYF TGTGCCAGCAGCCTTTGGACAGGGGACAGGTCCTACGAGCAGTACTTC TRBV3-1/TRBV3-2 few TRBD1 TRBJ2-7
CASSPPYREGTF TGTGCCAGCAGCCCACCGTACAGGGAAGGCACCTTC TRBV7-2 NA NA TRBJ1-2
CASSQVRTGWGVTEAFF TGCGCCAGCAGCCAAGTACGGACAGGGTGGGGGGTGACTGAAGCTTTCTTT TRBV4-1 once TRBD1 TRBJ1-1